Described below is a single TCR beta chain sequence and its context. Germline CDR1 is SGHRS and CDR2 is YFSETQ. This CDR3 is built from 19 residues. V lost 4 bases and J lost 2; bases outside the gene matches: 16. Unique molecular identifiers were present on the cDNA, which also gained a universal primer site by template switching. TCRdb reprocessed the 5' RACE reads via MiXCR and lists one record per CDR3 protein. Altogether 600,000 to 850,000 distinct CDR3 sequences are present, 18% being singletons, with the ten largest covering 10% to 15%. These data come from a study of identical twins. The sample also formed part of further work on T cells expressing NK-cell markers.

The specimen sequenced was PBMCs. The chain joins TRBV5-1 to TRBJ2-2; 8 nucleotides line up with TRBD2. This clonotype originated in a woman aged 18-29 years in good health. The DNA for the CDR3 is TGCGCCAGCAGCCCTCTCGGGACTAGGGTTATCGGCAACACCGGGGAGCTGTTTTTT. It encodes CASSPLGTRVIGNTGELFF. Together with reference TRBV5-1 and TRBJ2-2, the CDR3 gives the full variable domain: KAGVTQTPRYLIKTRGQQVTLSCSPISGHRSVSWYQQTPGQGLQFLFEYFSETQRNKGNFPGRFSGRQFSNSRSEMNVSTLELGDSALYLCASSPLGTRVIGNTGELFFGEGSRLTVL.